This TCR beta chain was obtained from a study of CD8 T cells in Susac syndrome. TEMRA cells were enriched by FACS, and CD4+ and CD8+ T cells were negatively isolated. V trimming: 3 bases; J trimming: 0 bases; junction bases outside the gene matches: 6. Germline CDR1 and CDR2: SGHDT and YYEEEE. This CDR3 has 16 residues. General study points: It was in TEMRA cells and active patients that Susac CD8+ clonal expansion peaked.

An amount of RNA that ranged from roughly 0.45 to 1 ug was reverse transcribed with random hexamers. Amplification of TCR beta CDR3 spanned 54 Vbeta and 13 Jbeta via immunoSEQ multiplex PCR. One entry per CDR3 protein results from TCRdb running MiXCR on the immunoSEQ multiplex PCR reads. The sample comprises roughly 88,000 distinct CDR3 sequences, around 96% of which are singletons, and approximately 0.42% rests with the top ten. Comment on this clonotype: Its antigen is not identified.

The sample comprised CD8+ T cells from PBMCs. This chain uses TRBV5-6 with TRBJ2-1; 7 nucleotides agree with TRBD2. The clonotype originates from a human donor with Susac syndrome. The CDR3 protein is CASSSLAEISYNEQFF. Written as DNA, the CDR3 is TGTGCCAGCAGCTCCCTAGCGGAGATCTCCTACAATGAGCAGTTCTTC.